Shown below are 10 T cell receptor beta chains from a single sample sequenced in a study of T cell responses to AZD1222 COVID-19 vaccine. The protocol was immunoSEQ multiplex PCR, while the TCRdb copy is restricted to in-frame clones and leaves out a portion. The sample gives 150,000 to 200,000 clones, about 89% of which show up once; 1.5% to 2% is in the top ten. The sample consisted of peripheral blood, taken on day 0 of AZD1222 vaccination. The receptors here all came from an adult in good health.

The chain links TRBV6-5 to TRBJ1-1, with 8 bases that match TRBD1. The CDR3 sequence is 14 residues long. Trimming removed 6 bases from V and 4 bases from J; junction bases left unmatched: 7. CDR1 MNHEY and CDR2 SVGAGI come from the germline V gene. The CDR3 sequence: CASRLTGVITEAFF. The CDR3, as DNA: TGTGCCAGCAGGTTGACAGGGGTAATCACTGAAGCTTTCTTT.

V usage is TRBV5-1 and J usage is TRBJ1-4; 7 nucleotides align to TRBD1. The trim removed 4 bases at V and 8 bases at J, leaving 11 bases unmatched. Per germline, CDR1 SGHRS and CDR2 YFSETQ. This CDR3 region has 15 residues. The CDR3 spells CASSDRETMGEKLFF. Written as DNA, the CDR3 is TGCGCCAGCAGCGACAGGGAAACCATGGGGGAAAAACTGTTTTTT. Full variable domain (outside the CDR3, taken from reference TRBV5-1 and TRBJ1-4): KAGVTQTPRYLIKTRGQQVTLSCSPISGHRSVSWYQQTPGQGLQFLFEYFSETQRNKGNFPGRFSGRQFSNSRSEMNVSTLELGDSALYLCASSDRETMGEKLFFGSGTQLSVL.

This chain joins TRBV10-3 and TRBJ1-5; 7 positions match TRBD1. The germline gives CDR1 ENHRY, CDR2 SYGVKD. This CDR3 is built from 14 residues. Germline trimming cut 6 bases from V and 4 bases from J; bases unmatched to any gene: 6. The CDR3 protein is CAIRPGGRNQPQHF. The CDR3 DNA follows: TGTGCCATCAGACCAGGGGGAAGAAATCAGCCCCAGCATTTT.

The rearrangement uses TRBV2 and TRBJ1-2, with 7 bases lining up with TRBD1. CDR1 and CDR2 from the germline V gene are SNHLY and FYNNEI. Losses at the gene ends were 6 bases for V and 5 bases for J; bases not matched to a gene: 9. This CDR3 has 14 residues. The DNA for the CDR3 is TGTGCCAGCAGCTCAACAGGGGTGGGGTATGGCTACACCTTC. Amino acid sequence: CASSSTGVGYGYTF. Variable domain in full (rest from reference TRBV2 and TRBJ1-2): EPEVTQTPSHQVTQMGQEVILRCVPISNHLYFYWYRQILGQKVEFLVSFYNNEISEKSEIFDDQFSVERPDGSNFTLKIRSTKLEDSAMYFCASSSTGVGYGYTFGSGTRLTVV.

The V gene is TRBV5-1, the J gene TRBJ2-1; D is uncertain. The CDR3 is made up of 14 amino acids. CDR1 SGHRS and CDR2 YFSETQ come from the germline V gene. The V and J ends lost 0 bases and 7 bases respectively, with 11 bases between them. The CDR3 region is CASSLDGVGNEQFF. As DNA, the CDR3 is TGCGCCAGCAGCTTGGATGGGGTGGGGAATGAGCAGTTCTTC.

Notes on this clone: The junction departs from germline at one end; a sequencing error may be responsible. The V call is TRBV6-5, the J call TRBJ1-1; 7 nucleotides match TRBD1. This CDR3 region has 14 residues. CDR1 is MNHEY, CDR2 SVGAGI, per germline. In nucleotides, the CDR3 is TGTGCCAGCAGTTCAGGGGGGTCCGACACTGAAGCTTTTTTT. Translating gives CASSSGGSDTEAFF.

The chain is built from TRBV30 and TRBJ2-1; TRBD2 is a possible D gene (5 bases). CDR3 length: 13 amino acids. Germline V gene sequence: CDR1 GTSNPN, CDR2 SVGIG (reference sequence). Trimming took off 3 bases at V and 5 bases at J, with 11 bases between the two ends. The CDR3 loop is CAWRPLADNEQFF. DNA of the CDR3: TGTGCCTGGAGACCCCTAGCCGACAATGAGCAGTTCTTC.

The chain couples TRBV6-4 to TRBJ2-1; D possibly uses TRBD1 or TRBD2 (5 bases each). Trimming cost V 6 bases and J 7 bases, with 19 bases left between them. Germline V gene sequence: CDR1 MRHNA, CDR2 SNTAGT. The CDR3 extends over 15 amino acids. CDR3 amino acids: CASRKEAGFVNEQFF. CDR3 sequence (DNA): TGTGCCAGCAGAAAGGAGGCAGGGTTTGTTAATGAGCAGTTCTTC.

The gene calls are TRBV19 and TRBJ2-1, with 12 positions matching TRBD2. Germline V CDR1 and CDR2: LNHDA, SQIVND (reference sequence). CDR3 length equals 15 residues. V gave up 5 bases and J gave up 8 bases; unmatched junction bases: 7. CDR3 sequence (DNA): TGTGCCAGTAGTCTCCTAGCGGGAGGGCCCGATGAGCAGTTCTTC. It encodes CASSLLAGGPDEQFF. The full variable domain, rest sourced from reference TRBV19 and TRBJ2-1, is DGGITQSPKYLFRKEGQNVTLSCEQNLNHDAMYWYRQDPGQGLRLIYYSQIVNDFQKGDIAEGYSVSREKKESFPLTVTSAQKNPTAFYLCASSLLAGGPDEQFFGPGTRLTVL.

The table lists this clone with a count of one. The chain uses TRBV6-5 and TRBJ1-3; D is unclear. Germline loops: CDR1 MNHEY, CDR2 SVGAGI. Trimming pared 8 bases from V and 5 bases from J, leaving 10 bases between. The CDR3 has 12 amino acids. As DNA, the CDR3 is TGTGCCAGCCGACCAGGAAGAAACACCATATATTTT. This encodes CASRPGRNTIYF.